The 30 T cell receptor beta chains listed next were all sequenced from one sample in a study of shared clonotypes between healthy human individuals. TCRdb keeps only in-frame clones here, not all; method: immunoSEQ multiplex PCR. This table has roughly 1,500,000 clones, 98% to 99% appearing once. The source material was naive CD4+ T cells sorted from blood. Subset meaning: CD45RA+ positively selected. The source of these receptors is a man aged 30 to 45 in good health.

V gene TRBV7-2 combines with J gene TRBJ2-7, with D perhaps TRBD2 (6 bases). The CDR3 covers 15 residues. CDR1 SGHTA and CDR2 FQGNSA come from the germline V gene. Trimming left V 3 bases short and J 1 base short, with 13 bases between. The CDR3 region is CASSLGAGRSYEQYF. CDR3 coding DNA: TGTGCCAGCAGCTTGGGAGCGGGTCGGTCCTACGAGCAGTACTTC.

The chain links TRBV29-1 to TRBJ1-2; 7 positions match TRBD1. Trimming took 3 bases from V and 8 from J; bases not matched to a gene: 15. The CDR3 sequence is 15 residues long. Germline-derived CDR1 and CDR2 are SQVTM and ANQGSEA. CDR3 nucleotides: TGCAGCGTTGACCAAGGATACAGGGGCCCGATCGGCTACACCTTC. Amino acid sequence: CSVDQGYRGPIGYTF.

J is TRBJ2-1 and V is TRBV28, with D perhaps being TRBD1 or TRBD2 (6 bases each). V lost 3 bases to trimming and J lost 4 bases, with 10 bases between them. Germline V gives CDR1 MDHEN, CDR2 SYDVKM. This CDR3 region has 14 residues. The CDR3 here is CASSFTGRYNEQFF. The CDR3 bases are TGTGCCAGCAGTTTCACAGGGAGGTACAATGAGCAGTTCTTC.

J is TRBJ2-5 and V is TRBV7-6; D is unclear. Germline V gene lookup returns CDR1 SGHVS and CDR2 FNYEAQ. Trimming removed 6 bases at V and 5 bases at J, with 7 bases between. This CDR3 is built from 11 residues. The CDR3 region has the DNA TGTGCCAGCAGAATGGGGGAGACCCAGTACTTC. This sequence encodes CASRMGETQYF.

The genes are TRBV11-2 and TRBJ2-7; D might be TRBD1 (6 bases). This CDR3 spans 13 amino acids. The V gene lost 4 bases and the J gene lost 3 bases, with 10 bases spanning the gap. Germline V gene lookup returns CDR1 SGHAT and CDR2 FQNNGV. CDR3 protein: CASSSGQNYEQYF. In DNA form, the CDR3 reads TGTGCCAGCAGCTCAGGACAGAACTACGAGCAGTACTTC.

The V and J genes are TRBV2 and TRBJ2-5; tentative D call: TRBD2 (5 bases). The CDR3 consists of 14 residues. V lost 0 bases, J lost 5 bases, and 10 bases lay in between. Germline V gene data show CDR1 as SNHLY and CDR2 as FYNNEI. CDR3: CASSEARGFETQYF. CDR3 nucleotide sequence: TGTGCCAGCAGTGAAGCACGGGGTTTCGAGACCCAGTACTTC. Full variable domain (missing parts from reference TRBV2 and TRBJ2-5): EPEVTQTPSHQVTQMGQEVILRCVPISNHLYFYWYRQILGQKVEFLVSFYNNEISEKSEIFDDQFSVERPDGSNFTLKIRSTKLEDSAMYFCASSEARGFETQYFGPGTRLLVL.

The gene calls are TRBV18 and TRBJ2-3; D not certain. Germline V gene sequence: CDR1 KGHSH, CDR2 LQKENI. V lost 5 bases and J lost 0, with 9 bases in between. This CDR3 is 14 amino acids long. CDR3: CASSIADSTDTQYF. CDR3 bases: TGTGCCAGCTCAATTGCGGACAGCACAGATACGCAGTATTTT.

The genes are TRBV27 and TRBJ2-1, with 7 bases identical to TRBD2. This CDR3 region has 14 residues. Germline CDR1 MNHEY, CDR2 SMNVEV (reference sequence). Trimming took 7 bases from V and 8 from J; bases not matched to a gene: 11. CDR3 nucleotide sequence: TGTGCCAGCAAGAGGATGGAGGGAGGGTATGAGCAGTTCTTC. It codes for CASKRMEGGYEQFF.

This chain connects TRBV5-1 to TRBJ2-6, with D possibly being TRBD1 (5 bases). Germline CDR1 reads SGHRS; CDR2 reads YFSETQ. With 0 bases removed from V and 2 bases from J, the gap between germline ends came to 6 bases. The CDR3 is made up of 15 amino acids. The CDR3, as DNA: TGCGCCAGCAGCTTGGACAGGCCTGGGGCCAACGTCCTGACTTTC. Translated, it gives CASSLDRPGANVLTF.

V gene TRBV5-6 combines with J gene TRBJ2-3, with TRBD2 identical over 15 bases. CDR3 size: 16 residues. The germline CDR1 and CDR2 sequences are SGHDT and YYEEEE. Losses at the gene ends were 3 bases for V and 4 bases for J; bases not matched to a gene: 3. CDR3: CASSWRTSGRADTQYF. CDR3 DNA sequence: TGTGCCAGCAGCTGGAGGACTAGCGGGAGGGCAGATACGCAGTATTTT.

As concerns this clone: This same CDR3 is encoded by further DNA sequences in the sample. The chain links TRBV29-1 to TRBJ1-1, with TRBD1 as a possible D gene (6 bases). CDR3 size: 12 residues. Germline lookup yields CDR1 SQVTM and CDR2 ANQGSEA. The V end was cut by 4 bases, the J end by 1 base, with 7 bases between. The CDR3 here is CSVGTANTEAFF. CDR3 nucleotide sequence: TGCAGCGTTGGGACAGCGAACACTGAAGCTTTCTTT.

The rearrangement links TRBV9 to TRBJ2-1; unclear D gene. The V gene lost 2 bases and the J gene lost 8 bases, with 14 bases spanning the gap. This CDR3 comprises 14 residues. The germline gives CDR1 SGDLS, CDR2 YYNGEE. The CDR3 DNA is TGTGCCAGCAGCGTCTACCTACGAAGCGATGAGCAGTTCTTC. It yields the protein CASSVYLRSDEQFF.

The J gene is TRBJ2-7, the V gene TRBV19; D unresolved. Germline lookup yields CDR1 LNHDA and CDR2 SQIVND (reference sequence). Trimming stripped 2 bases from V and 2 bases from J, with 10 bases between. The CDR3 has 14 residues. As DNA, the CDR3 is TGTGCCAGTAGTATATCTGAAGGACCCTACGAGCAGTACTTC. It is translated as CASSISEGPYEQYF.

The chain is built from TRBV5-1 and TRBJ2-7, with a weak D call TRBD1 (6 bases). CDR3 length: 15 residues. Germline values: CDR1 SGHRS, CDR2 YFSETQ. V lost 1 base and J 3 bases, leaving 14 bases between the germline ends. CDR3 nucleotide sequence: TGCGCCAGCAGCTTGTCTCTGGGGGCGAACTACGAGCAGTACTTC. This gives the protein CASSLSLGANYEQYF.

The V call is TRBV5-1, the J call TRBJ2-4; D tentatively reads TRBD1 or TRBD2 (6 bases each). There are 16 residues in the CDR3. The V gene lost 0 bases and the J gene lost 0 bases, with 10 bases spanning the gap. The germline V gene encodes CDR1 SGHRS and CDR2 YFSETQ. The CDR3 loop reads CASSLEGGGAKNIQYF. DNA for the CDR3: TGCGCCAGCAGCTTGGAGGGGGGAGGAGCCAAAAACATTCAGTACTTC.

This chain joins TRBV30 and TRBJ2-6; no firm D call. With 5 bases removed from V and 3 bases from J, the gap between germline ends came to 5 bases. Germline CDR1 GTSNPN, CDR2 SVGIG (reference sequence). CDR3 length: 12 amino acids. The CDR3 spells CAWGYGANVLTF. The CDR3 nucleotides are TGTGCCTGGGGGTATGGGGCCAACGTCCTGACTTTC. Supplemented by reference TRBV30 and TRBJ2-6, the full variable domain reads SQTIHQWPATLVQPVGSPLSLECTVEGTSNPNLYWYRQAAGRGLQLLFYSVGIGQISSEVPQNLSASRPQDRQFILSSKKLLLSDSGFYLCAWGYGANVLTFGAGSRLTVL.

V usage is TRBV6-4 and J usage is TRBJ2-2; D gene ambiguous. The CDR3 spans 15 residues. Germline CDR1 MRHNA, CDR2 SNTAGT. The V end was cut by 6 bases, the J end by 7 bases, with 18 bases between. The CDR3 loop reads CASRVSAQANGELFF. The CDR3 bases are TGTGCCAGCAGAGTGTCGGCCCAAGCGAACGGGGAGCTGTTTTTT.

The CDR3 DNA reads as TGTGCCAGCAGCGAGCCAGACAGGGGTGGGGACACTGAAGCTTTCTTT. Translated: CASSEPDRGGDTEAFF. This chain links TRBV9 with TRBJ1-1; 8 bases fit TRBD1. Germline V gene lookup returns CDR1 SGDLS and CDR2 YYNGEE. The CDR3 covers 16 residues. With 3 bases clipped from V and 3 bases from J, the junction kept 10 bases outside the gene matches.

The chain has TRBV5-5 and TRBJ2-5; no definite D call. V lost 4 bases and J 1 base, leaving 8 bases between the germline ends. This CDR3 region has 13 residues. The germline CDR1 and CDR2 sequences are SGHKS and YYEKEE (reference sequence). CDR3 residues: CASSLFRQETQYF. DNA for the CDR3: TGTGCCAGCAGCCTGTTTCGCCAAGAGACCCAGTACTTC.

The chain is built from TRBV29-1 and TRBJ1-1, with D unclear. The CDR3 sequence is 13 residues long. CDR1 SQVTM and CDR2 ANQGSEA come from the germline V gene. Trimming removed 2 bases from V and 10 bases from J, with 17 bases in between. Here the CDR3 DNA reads TGCAGCGTTGAATCGTTTTGGGGTTCCGGAGCTTTCTTT. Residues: CSVESFWGSGAFF.

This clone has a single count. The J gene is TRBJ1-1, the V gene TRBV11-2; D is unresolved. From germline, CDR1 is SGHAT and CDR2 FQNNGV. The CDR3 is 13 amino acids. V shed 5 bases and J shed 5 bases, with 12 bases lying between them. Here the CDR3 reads CASSGPRSTEAFF. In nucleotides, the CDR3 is TGTGCCAGCAGCGGCCCAAGAAGTACTGAAGCTTTCTTT.

The CDR3 here is CASSLDGGIYEQYF. The CDR3 DNA is TGTGCCAGCAGCTTAGATGGCGGTATCTACGAGCAGTACTTC. The chain recombines TRBV11-2 with TRBJ2-7; the D is unclear. Trimming cost V 0 bases and J 3 bases, with 9 bases left between them. Germline V gives CDR1 SGHAT, CDR2 FQNNGV. The CDR3 has 14 amino acids.

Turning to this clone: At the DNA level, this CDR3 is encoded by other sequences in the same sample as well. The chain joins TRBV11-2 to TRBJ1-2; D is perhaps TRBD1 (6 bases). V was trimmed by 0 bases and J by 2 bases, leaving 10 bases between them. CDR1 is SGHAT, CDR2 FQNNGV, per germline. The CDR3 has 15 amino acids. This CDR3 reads CASSLERGRNYGYTF. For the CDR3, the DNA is TGTGCCAGCAGCTTAGAACGGGGGCGGAACTATGGCTACACCTTC.

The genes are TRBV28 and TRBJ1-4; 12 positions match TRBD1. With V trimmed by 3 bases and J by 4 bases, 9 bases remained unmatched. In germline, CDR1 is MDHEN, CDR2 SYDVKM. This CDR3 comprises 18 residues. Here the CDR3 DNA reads TGTGCCAGCAGTTTCCTAGGGACAGGGGGCGCCTTTAATGAAAAACTGTTTTTT. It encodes CASSFLGTGGAFNEKLFF.

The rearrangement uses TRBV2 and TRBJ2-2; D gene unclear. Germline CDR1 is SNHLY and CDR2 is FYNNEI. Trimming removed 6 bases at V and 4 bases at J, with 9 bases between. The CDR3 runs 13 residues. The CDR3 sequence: CASRRLTTGELFF. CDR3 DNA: TGTGCCAGCAGGCGCCTTACCACCGGGGAGCTGTTTTTT.

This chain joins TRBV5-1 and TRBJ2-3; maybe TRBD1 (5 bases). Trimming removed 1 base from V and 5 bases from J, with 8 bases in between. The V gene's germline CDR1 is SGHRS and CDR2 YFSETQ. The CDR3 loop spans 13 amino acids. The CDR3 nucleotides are TGCGCCAGCAGCTTGCAAGGGGAAGATACGCAGTATTTT. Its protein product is CASSLQGEDTQYF.

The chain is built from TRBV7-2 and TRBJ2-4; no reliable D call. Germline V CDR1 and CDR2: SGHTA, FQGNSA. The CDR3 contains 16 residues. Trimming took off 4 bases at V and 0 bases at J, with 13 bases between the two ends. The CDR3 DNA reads TGTGCCAGCAGCTCACCCCCCGGCTTAGCCAAAAACATTCAGTACTTC. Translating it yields CASSSPPGLAKNIQYF.

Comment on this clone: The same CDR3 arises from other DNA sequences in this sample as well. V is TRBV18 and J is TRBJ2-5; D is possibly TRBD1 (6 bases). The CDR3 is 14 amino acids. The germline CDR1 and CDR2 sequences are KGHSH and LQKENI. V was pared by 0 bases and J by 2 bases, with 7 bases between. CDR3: CASSPPRGQETQYF. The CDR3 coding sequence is TGTGCCAGCTCACCACCAAGGGGGCAAGAGACCCAGTACTTC.

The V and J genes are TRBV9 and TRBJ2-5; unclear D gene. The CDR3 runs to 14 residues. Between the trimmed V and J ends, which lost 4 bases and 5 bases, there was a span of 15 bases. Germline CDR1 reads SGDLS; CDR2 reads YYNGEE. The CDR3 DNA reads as TGTGCCAGCAGCCCCCGCTGGGCAGTGGAGACCCAGTACTTC. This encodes CASSPRWAVETQYF.

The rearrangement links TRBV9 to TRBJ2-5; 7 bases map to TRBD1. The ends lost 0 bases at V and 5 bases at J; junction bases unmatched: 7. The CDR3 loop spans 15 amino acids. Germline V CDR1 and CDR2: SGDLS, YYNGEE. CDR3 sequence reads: CASSVVGTEVETQYF. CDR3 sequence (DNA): TGTGCCAGCAGCGTAGTAGGGACAGAAGTGGAGACCCAGTACTTC.